Presented here are 21 T cell receptor beta chains from one specimen sequenced in a study of T-cell memory formation after mild COVID-19. TCRdb fed the 5' RACE reads into MiXCR, producing one record per CDR3 protein. The sample lists about 470,000 distinct CDR3 sequences; nearly 25% were seen once. Sample: PBMCs or a T cell subset sorted from them (not recorded which). These receptor sequences come from an adult woman who had mild COVID-19 (a few samples of this study predate the infection). Cell type and time point are not known.

This clonotype was seen a few times. J is TRBJ2-7 and V is TRBV3-1, with D perhaps assigned TRBD1 or TRBD2 (5 bases each). V lost 4 bases and J 6 bases, leaving 13 bases between the germline ends. The CDR3 spans 13 residues. The germline gives CDR1 LGHDT, CDR2 YNNKEL (reference sequence). The chain's CDR3 is CASSLSQGPEQYF. The CDR3 DNA reads as TGTGCCAGCAGCCTCTCTCAGGGACCCGAGCAGTACTTC.

This clonotype occurred a few times. This chain links TRBV7-2 with TRBJ2-3; 8 bases are a match to TRBD1. CDR3 length equals 16 residues. Trimming at V came to 0 bases and at J to 5 bases, leaving 7 bases not matched to a gene. Germline V gene lookup returns CDR1 SGHTA and CDR2 FQGNSA. Here the CDR3 DNA reads TGTGCCAGCAGCTTAGCCGGTGGGACAGGCGGAGATACGCAGTATTTT. It encodes CASSLAGGTGGDTQYF.

V gene TRBV5-1 combines with J gene TRBJ1-5; D is unclear. The germline V and J ends were trimmed by 2 bases and 0 bases, with 6 bases remaining between them. The CDR3 has 14 residues. Looked up from germline, CDR1 is SGHRS and CDR2 is YFSETQ. CDR3: CASSFDGSNQPQHF. CDR3 sequence (DNA): TGCGCCAGCAGCTTCGACGGTAGCAATCAGCCCCAGCATTTT.

This clonotype has just a few counts. V is TRBV6-2 or TRBV6-3 and J is TRBJ2-7; 7 bases agree with TRBD1. Per the germline V gene, CDR1 is MNHEY and CDR2 is SVGEGT. V lost 0 bases and J lost 4; bases outside the gene matches: 6. The CDR3 has 15 amino acids. In nucleotides, the CDR3 is TGTGCCAGCAGTTACTCGGACAGGACTCATTACGAGCAGTACTTC. Its translation: CASSYSDRTHYEQYF.

V usage is TRBV4-1 and J usage is TRBJ2-5, with 8 bases lining up with TRBD1. From germline, CDR1 is MGHRA and CDR2 YSYEKL. The CDR3 sequence is 15 residues long. V lost 2 bases, J lost 7 bases, and 9 bases stayed unmatched. The CDR3 reads CASSQMTGVIGTQYF. CDR3 coding DNA: TGCGCCAGCAGCCAAATGACAGGGGTGATAGGGACCCAGTACTTC.

This clonotype was counted only a few times. The rearrangement joins TRBV4-1 to TRBJ2-7, with D perhaps matching TRBD1 (5 bases). Between the trimmed V and J ends, which lost 0 bases and 3 bases, there was a span of 15 bases. Germline lookup yields CDR1 MGHRA and CDR2 YSYEKL. The CDR3 totals 16 residues. In nucleotides, the CDR3 is TGCGCCAGCAGCCAAGATAGAGACAGCACTATCTACGAGCAGTACTTC. It encodes CASSQDRDSTIYEQYF.

The rearrangement links TRBV9 to TRBJ1-1, with D unclear. Germline loops: CDR1 SGDLS, CDR2 YYNGEE. The CDR3 consists of 14 residues. Deletions cut 0 bases from V and 0 bases from J, with 6 bases between. In DNA, the CDR3 is TGTGCCAGCAGCGTAGGGCACATGAACACTGAAGCTTTCTTT. It translates to CASSVGHMNTEAFF.

This clonotype was counted only a few times. This chain links TRBV15 with TRBJ2-3; D call uncertain. Germline V lookup: CDR1 LNHNV, CDR2 YYDKDF (reference sequence). The CDR3 length is 13 residues. With 0 bases removed from V and 4 bases from J, the gap between germline ends came to 5 bases. CDR3 in DNA: TGTGCCACCAGCAGAGATTGGTCAGATACGCAGTATTTT. This gives the protein CATSRDWSDTQYF. Filled out from reference TRBV15 and TRBJ2-3, the complete variable domain reads DAMVIQNPRYQVTQFGKPVTLSCSQTLNHNVMYWYQQKSSQAPKLLFHYYDKDFNNEADTPDNFQSRRPNTSFCFLDIRSPGLGDTAMYLCATSRDWSDTQYFGPGTRLTVL.

The chain recombines TRBV7-9 with TRBJ2-7; 10 bases are a match to TRBD2. CDR1 and CDR2 (germline): SEHNR, FQNEAQ (reference sequence). The CDR3 is 14 residues long. Trimming removed 5 bases from V and 6 bases from J; junction bases left unmatched: 7. CDR3 coding DNA: TGTGCCAGCAGCCCCGCTAGCGGGAGTATCGAGCAGTACTTC. Its translation: CASSPASGSIEQYF.

The genes are TRBV7-8 and TRBJ1-1; D might be TRBD1 (5 bases). CDR1 is SGHVS and CDR2 is FQNEAQ in the germline V gene. The CDR3 has 14 residues. V gave up 5 bases and J gave up 5 bases, with 15 bases separating them. The CDR3 region is CASSRAGEWTEAFF. CDR3 DNA sequence: TGTGCCAGCAGCCGTGCGGGGGAGTGGACTGAAGCTTTCTTT.

This clonotype was detected only a few times. The chain recombines TRBV5-1 with TRBJ2-7, with D perhaps assigned TRBD1 or TRBD2 (6 bases each). The CDR3 is 14 residues long. V shed 0 bases and J shed 5 bases, with 12 bases lying between them. Per germline, CDR1 SGHRS and CDR2 YFSETQ. This CDR3 reads CASSLGGGQNEQYF. The DNA for the CDR3 is TGCGCCAGCAGCTTGGGAGGGGGGCAAAACGAGCAGTACTTC.

The rearrangement links TRBV5-1 to TRBJ2-1; 11 nucleotides line up with TRBD1. CDR1 and CDR2 (germline): SGHRS, YFSETQ. This CDR3 is built from 17 residues. V was pared by 6 bases and J by 5 bases, with 13 bases of the junction left unmatched. CDR3 sequence (DNA): TGCGCCAGCACGAGAGGGGGCCGGGACAGGGGGAACAATGAGCAGTTCTTC. Translation: CASTRGGRDRGNNEQFF.

This clonotype was observed a handful of times. This chain links TRBV3-1 with TRBJ2-5; tentatively, D is TRBD1 or TRBD2 (5 bases each). The CDR3 has 18 residues. Germline lookup yields CDR1 LGHDT and CDR2 YNNKEL (reference sequence). Trimming took off 2 bases at V and 0 bases at J, with 19 bases between the two ends. This chain's CDR3 is CASSQRRIQGVYQETQYF. The CDR3 nucleotides are TGTGCCAGCAGCCAAAGGAGGATACAAGGGGTCTACCAAGAGACCCAGTACTTC.

Only a few counts were recorded for this clonotype. This chain connects TRBV4-3 to TRBJ2-3, with TRBD2 matching 14 bases. Germline CDR1 reads LGHNA; CDR2 reads YSLEER. V lost 2 bases and J lost 7; bases outside the gene matches: 5. This CDR3 contains 16 residues. CDR3 sequence reads: CASSQSRTSGRNTQYF. The CDR3 coding sequence is TGCGCCAGCAGCCAATCTAGGACTAGCGGGAGGAATACGCAGTATTTT.

The CDR3 is CATSTGDRGHEQYF. The CDR3 nucleotides read TGTGCCACCTCCACCGGGGACAGGGGACACGAGCAGTACTTC. This sequence joins TRBV27 and TRBJ2-7, with 10 nucleotides matching TRBD1. This CDR3 is 14 amino acids long. V was pared by 10 bases and J by 5 bases, with 11 bases of the junction left unmatched. Germline V gene data show CDR1 as MNHEY and CDR2 as SMNVEV (reference sequence).

This clonotype was detected only a few times. This chain uses TRBV24-1 with TRBJ1-5, with a tentative D call TRBD1 (5 bases). There are 16 residues in the CDR3. Trimming pared 3 bases from V and 0 bases from J, leaving 11 bases between. Germline loops: CDR1 KGHDR, CDR2 SFDVKD. CDR3 nucleotides: TGTGCCACCAGTGATGGGAGGAGGGGTAGCAATCAGCCCCAGCATTTT. Translated, it gives CATSDGRRGSNQPQHF.

The rearrangement uses TRBV7-2 and TRBJ1-1; D gene unclear. Germline CDR1 is SGHTA and CDR2 is FQGNSA. V lost 1 base and J 1 base, leaving 7 bases between the germline ends. This CDR3 is built from 14 residues. The CDR3 reads CASSLGRANTEAFF. Written as DNA, the CDR3 is TGTGCCAGCAGCTTAGGTCGGGCGAACACTGAAGCTTTCTTT.

Ten or more counts support this clonotype. The V gene is TRBV4-3, the J gene TRBJ2-7; the D gene is possibly TRBD2 (5 bases). V lost 2 bases and J 6 bases, leaving 17 bases between the germline ends. CDR3 length equals 15 residues. Germline V gene sequence: CDR1 LGHNA, CDR2 YSLEER. CDR3 bases: TGCGCCAGCAGCCAACACTCTCACTTAGGAGGCGAGCAGTACTTC. Translated, it gives CASSQHSHLGGEQYF.

The J gene is TRBJ2-7, the V gene TRBV6-2 or TRBV6-3; no clear D. The CDR3 spans 13 residues. Trimming cost V 5 bases and J 3 bases, with 11 bases left between them. Germline V gene sequence: CDR1 MNHEY, CDR2 SVGEGT. The CDR3 region has the DNA TGTGCCAGCAGTCCCTCGATGGGCTACGAGCAGTACTTC. Translated: CASSPSMGYEQYF.

The CDR3 region has the DNA TGTGCCAGCGGCTACGGCCAAACAAGCACAGATACGCAGTATTTT. It yields the protein CASGYGQTSTDTQYF. V is TRBV6-2 or TRBV6-3 and J is TRBJ2-3; D gene ambiguous. The V gene's germline CDR1 is MNHEY and CDR2 SVGEGT. CDR3 length: 15 residues. Trimming removed 8 bases at V and 0 bases at J, with 15 bases between.

As regards this clonotype: Mismatch with germline at one junction end may stem from a read error. CDR3 protein: CASSLDRSTDTQFF. The CDR3 DNA follows: TGTGCCAGCAGTTTGGACAGAAGCACAGATACGCAGTTTTTT. The chain combines TRBV12-3 or TRBV12-4 with TRBJ2-3; perhaps TRBD1 as D (6 bases). The CDR3 extends over 14 amino acids.